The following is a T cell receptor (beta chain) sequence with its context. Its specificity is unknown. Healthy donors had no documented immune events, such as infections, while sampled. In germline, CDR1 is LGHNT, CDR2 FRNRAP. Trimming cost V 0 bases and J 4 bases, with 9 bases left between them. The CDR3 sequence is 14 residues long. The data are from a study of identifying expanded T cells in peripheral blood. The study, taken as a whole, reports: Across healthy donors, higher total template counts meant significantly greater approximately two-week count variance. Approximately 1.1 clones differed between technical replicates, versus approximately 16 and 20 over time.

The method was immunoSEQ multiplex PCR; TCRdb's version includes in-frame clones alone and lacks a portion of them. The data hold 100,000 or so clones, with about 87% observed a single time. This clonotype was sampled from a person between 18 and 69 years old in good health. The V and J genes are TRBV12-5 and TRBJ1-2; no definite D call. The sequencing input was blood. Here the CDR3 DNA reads TGTGCTAGTGGTTTGGTTAGCCAGATCTATGGCTACACCTTC. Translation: CASGLVSQIYGYTF.